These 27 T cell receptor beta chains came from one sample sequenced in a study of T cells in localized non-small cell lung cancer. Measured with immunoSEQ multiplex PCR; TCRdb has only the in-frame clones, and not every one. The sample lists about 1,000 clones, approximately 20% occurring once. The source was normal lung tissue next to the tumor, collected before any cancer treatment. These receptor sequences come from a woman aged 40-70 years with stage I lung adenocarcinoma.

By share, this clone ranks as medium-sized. CDR3 DNA: TGTGCCAGCAGCTTAGGGTCAAGGGTATGGCCCCAGCATTTT. Protein sequence: CASSLGSRVWPQHF. V and J are TRBV11-3 and TRBJ1-5; no clear D. V was clipped by 1 base and J by 9 bases, with 13 bases between them. In germline, CDR1 is SGHNT, CDR2 YENEEA. This CDR3 has 14 residues.

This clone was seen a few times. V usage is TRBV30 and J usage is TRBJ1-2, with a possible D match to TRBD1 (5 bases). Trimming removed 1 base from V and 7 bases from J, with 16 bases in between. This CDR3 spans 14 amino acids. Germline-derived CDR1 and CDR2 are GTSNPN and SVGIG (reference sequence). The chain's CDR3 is CAWSGDRWSSGYTF. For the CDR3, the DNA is TGTGCCTGGAGTGGGGACCGATGGTCAAGTGGCTACACCTTC.

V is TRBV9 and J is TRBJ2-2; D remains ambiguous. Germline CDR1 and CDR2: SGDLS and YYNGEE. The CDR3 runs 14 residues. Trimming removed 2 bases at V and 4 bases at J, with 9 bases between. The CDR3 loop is CASSVAGGTGELFF. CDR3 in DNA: TGTGCCAGCAGCGTCGCCGGTGGCACCGGGGAGCTGTTTTTT.

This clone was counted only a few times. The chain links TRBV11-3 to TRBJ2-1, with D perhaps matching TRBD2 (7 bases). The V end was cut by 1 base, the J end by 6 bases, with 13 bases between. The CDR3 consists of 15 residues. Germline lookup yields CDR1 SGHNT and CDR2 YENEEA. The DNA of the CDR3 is TGTGCCAGCAGCTTAGGGTTCGGGGGGCTCAATGAGCAGTTCTTC. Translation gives CASSLGFGGLNEQFF.

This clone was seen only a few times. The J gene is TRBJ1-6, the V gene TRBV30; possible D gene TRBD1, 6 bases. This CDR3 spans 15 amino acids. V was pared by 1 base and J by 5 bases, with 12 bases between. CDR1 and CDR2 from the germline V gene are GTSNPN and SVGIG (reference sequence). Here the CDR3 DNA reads TGTGCCTGGAGTGCCGAGACAGGCAATAATTCACCCCTCCACTTT. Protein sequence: CAWSAETGNNSPLHF.

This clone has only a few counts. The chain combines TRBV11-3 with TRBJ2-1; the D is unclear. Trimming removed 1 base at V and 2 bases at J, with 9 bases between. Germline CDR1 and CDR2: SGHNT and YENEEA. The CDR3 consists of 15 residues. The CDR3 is CASSLGSSTYNEQFF. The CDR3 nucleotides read TGTGCCAGCAGCTTAGGCAGTAGCACCTACAATGAGCAGTTCTTC.

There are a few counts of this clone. The CDR3 here is CASTRPGLAGFEQYF. The CDR3 DNA reads TGTGCCAGCACCCGGCCGGGACTAGCGGGGTTTGAGCAGTACTTC. The chain joins TRBV11-3 to TRBJ2-7; 13 nucleotides align to TRBD2. The CDR3 has 15 amino acids. V shed 7 bases and J 7 bases; nucleotides not matched to a gene: 10. Germline lookup yields CDR1 SGHNT and CDR2 YENEEA.

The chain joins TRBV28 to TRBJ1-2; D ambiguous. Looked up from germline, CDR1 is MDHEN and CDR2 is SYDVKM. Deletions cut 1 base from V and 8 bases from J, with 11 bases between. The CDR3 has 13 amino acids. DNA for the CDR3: TGTGCCAGCAGTTTATTCGTAGGGCACGGCTACACCTTC. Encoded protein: CASSLFVGHGYTF.

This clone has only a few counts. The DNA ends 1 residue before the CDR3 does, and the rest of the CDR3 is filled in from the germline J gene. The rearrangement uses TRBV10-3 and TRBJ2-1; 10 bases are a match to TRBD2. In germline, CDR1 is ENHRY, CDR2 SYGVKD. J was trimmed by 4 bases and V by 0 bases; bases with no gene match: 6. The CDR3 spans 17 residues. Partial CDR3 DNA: TGTGCCATCAGTGAGTCAATGGCAGCGGGGGGGTACAATGAGCAGTTC. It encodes CAISESMAAGGYNEQF. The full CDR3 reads CAISESMAAGGYNEQFF.

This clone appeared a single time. CDR3 coding DNA: TGTGCCAGCAGCCAACTTCAGGGGTATAATTCACCCCTCCACTTT. The encoded protein is CASSQLQGYNSPLHF. The genes are TRBV14 and TRBJ1-6; perhaps TRBD1 as D (6 bases). The V and J ends lost 2 bases and 4 bases respectively, with 9 bases between them. This CDR3 contains 15 residues. Germline-derived CDR1 and CDR2 are SGHDN and FVKESK.

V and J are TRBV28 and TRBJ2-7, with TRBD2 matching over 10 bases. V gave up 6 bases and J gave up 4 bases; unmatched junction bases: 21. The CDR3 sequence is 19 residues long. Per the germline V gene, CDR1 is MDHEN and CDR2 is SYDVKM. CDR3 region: CASSSHAQRGGQQGYEQYF. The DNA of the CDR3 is TGTGCCAGCAGCTCCCACGCGCAGCGGGGGGGGCAACAGGGTTACGAGCAGTACTTC.

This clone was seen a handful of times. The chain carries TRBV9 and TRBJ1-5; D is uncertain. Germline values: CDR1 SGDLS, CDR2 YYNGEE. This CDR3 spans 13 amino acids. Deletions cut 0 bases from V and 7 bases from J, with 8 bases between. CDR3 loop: CASSVAERQPQHF. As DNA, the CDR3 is TGTGCCAGCAGCGTAGCAGAGCGGCAGCCCCAGCATTTT.

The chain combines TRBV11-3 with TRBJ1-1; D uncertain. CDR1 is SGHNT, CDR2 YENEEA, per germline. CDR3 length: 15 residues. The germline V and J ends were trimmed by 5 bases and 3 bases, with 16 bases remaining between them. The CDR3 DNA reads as TGTGCCAGCAGCCCTACCCAGCTAAAGGACACTGAAGCTTTCTTT. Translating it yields CASSPTQLKDTEAFF. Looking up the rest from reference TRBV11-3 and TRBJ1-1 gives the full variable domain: EAGVVQSPRYKIIEKKQPVAFWCNPISGHNTLYWYLQNLGQGPELLIRYENEEAVDDSQLPKDRFSAERLKGVDSTLKIQPAELGDSAVYLCASSPTQLKDTEAFFGQGTRLTVV.

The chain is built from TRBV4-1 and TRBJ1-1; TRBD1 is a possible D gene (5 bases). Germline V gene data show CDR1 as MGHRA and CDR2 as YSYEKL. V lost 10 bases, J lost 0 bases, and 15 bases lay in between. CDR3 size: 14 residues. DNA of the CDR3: TGCGCCACAGGAGGGGCGTTCATGAACACTGAAGCTTTCTTT. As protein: CATGGAFMNTEAFF.

CDR3 in DNA: TGTGCCTGGAGTCGGAAGGGAAACACCATATATTTT. This encodes CAWSRKGNTIYF. The rearrangement links TRBV30 to TRBJ1-3, with D uncertain. Trimming removed 2 bases at V and 4 bases at J, with 6 bases between. CDR1 GTSNPN and CDR2 SVGIG come from the germline V gene (reference sequence). The CDR3 is made up of 12 amino acids.

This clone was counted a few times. The CDR3 nucleotides are TGTGCCAGCAGTTTATACTTCCCTGGGGCCAACGTCCTGACTTTC. It encodes CASSLYFPGANVLTF. This sequence joins TRBV27 and TRBJ2-6; D is unresolved. V was clipped by 1 base and J by 2 bases, with 6 bases between them. Germline CDR1 is MNHEY and CDR2 is SMNVEV (reference sequence). The CDR3 contains 15 residues.

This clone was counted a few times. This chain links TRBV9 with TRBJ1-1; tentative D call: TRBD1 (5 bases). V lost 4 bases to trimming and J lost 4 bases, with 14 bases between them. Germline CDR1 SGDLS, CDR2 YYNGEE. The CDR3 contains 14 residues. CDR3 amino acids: CASSPRQLGTEAFF. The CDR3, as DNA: TGTGCCAGCAGCCCCAGACAGTTGGGCACTGAAGCTTTCTTT.

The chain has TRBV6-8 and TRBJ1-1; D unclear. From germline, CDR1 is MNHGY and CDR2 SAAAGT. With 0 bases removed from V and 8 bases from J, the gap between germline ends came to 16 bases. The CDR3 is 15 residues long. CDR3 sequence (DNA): TGTGCCAGCAGTTACTCTGGGTCCGGAGCCACGGAAGCTTTCTTT. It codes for CASSYSGSGATEAFF.

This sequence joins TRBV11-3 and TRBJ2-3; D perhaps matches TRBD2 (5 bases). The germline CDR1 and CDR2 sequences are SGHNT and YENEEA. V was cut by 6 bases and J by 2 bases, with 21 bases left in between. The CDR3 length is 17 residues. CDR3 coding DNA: TGTGCCAGCAGTCCCGGCGGGCAGCGACAATTCACAGATACGCAGTATTTT. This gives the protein CASSPGGQRQFTDTQYF.

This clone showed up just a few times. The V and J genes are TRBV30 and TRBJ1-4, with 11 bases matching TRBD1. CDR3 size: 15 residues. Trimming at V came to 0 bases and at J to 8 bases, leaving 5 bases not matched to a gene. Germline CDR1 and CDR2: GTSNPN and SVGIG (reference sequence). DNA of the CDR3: TGTGCCTGGAGTGTAGGACAGGGGGCTCGGGAAAAACTGTTTTTT. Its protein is CAWSVGQGAREKLFF. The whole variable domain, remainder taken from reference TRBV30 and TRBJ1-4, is SQTIHQWPATLVQPVGSPLSLECTVEGTSNPNLYWYRQAAGRGLQLLFYSVGIGQISSEVPQNLSASRPQDRQFILSSKKLLLSDSGFYLCAWSVGQGAREKLFFGSGTQLSVL.

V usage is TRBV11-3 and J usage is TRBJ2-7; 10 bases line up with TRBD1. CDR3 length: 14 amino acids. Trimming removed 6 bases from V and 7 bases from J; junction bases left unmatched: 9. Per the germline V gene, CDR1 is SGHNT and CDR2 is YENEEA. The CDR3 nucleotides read TGTGCCAGCAGATCCGGGACAGGGGATGGGGAGCAGTACTTC. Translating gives CASRSGTGDGEQYF.

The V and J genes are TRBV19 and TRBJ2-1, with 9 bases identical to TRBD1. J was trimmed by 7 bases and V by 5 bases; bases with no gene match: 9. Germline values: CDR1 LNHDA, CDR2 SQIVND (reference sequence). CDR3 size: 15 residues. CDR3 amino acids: CASSGQGNRANEQFF. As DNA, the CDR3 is TGTGCCAGTAGTGGACAGGGGAATCGAGCGAATGAGCAGTTCTTC.

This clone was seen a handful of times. The CDR3 bases are TGCGCCGCAGCGGCCCCTAACCCTTCACCCCTCCACTTT. It yields the protein CAAAAPNPSPLHF. The chain combines TRBV10-2 with TRBJ1-6; D is undetermined. The V and J ends lost 11 bases and 9 bases respectively, with 17 bases between them. The CDR3 runs 13 residues. Germline lookup yields CDR1 WSHSY and CDR2 SAAADI.

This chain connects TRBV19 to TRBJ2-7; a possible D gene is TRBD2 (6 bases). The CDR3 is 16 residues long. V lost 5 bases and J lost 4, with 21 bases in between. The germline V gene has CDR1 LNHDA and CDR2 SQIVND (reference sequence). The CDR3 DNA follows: TGTGCCAGTAGTGTCGATGGGGGGTGCGTTTTTTACGAGCAGTACTTC. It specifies CASSVDGGCVFYEQYF.

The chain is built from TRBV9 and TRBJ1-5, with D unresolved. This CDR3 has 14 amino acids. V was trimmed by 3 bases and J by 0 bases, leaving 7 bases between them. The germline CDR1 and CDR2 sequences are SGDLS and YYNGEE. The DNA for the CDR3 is TGTGCCAGCAGCGACCAGTATAGCAATCAGCCCCAGCATTTT. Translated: CASSDQYSNQPQHF.

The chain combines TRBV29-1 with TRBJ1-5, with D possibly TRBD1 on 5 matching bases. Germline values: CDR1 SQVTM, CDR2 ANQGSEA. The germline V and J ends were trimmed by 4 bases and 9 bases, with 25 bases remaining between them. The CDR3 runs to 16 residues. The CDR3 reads CSVASTGTELGAPQHF. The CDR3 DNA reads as TGCAGCGTTGCGTCCACCGGGACCGAGCTTGGGGCGCCCCAGCATTTT.

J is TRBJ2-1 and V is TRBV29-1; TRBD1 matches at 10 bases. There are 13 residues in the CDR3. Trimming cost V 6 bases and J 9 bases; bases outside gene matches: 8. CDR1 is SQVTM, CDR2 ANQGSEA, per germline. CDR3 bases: TGCAGCGTGTTCCCGGGACAGGGGCCTGAGCAGTTCTTC. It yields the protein CSVFPGQGPEQFF.